The next 10 T cell receptor beta chains were all read from a single sample in a study of CD8 T cells in Susac syndrome. The authors reverse transcribed roughly 0.5 to 1 ug RNA with random hexamers. TCRdb processed the immunoSEQ multiplex PCR reads anew with MiXCR; each CDR3 protein has one entry. The profile shows about 440,000 distinct CDR3 sequences, approximately 89% of them singletons. Input material: CD8+ T cells from PBMCs. Every receptor here comes from a human donor with multiple sclerosis.

The chain recombines TRBV28 with TRBJ2-1; 13 bases match TRBD2. V lost 7 bases, J lost 5 bases, and 5 bases stayed unmatched. Looked up from germline, CDR1 is MDHEN and CDR2 is SYDVKM. This CDR3 region has 15 residues. CDR3 loop: CASTRTSGSHNEQFF. The CDR3 DNA sequence: TGTGCCAGCACCCGGACTAGCGGGAGTCACAATGAGCAGTTCTTC.

This chain links TRBV6-5 with TRBJ2-5; 10 nucleotides agree with TRBD2. The junction had 14 bases not matched to a gene; V was cut back by 0 bases and J by 4 bases. CDR1 and CDR2 (germline): MNHEY, SVGAGI. This CDR3 has 19 amino acids. CDR3 sequence reads: CASSYSSALEREGRETQYF. The CDR3 DNA is TGTGCCAGCAGTTACTCCAGTGCACTAGAGCGGGAGGGCCGAGAGACCCAGTACTTC.

CDR3 amino acids: CASSYSAGLETQYF. DNA for the CDR3: TGTGCCAGCAGTTACTCTGCGGGGCTGGAGACCCAGTACTTC. V and J are TRBV6-5 and TRBJ2-5, with D possibly matching TRBD2 (6 bases). The germline CDR1 and CDR2 sequences are MNHEY and SVGAGI. CDR3 length: 14 residues. Trimming took off 0 bases at V and 5 bases at J, with 10 bases between the two ends.

This chain joins TRBV7-6 and TRBJ2-1; unclear D gene. Between the trimmed V and J ends, which lost 0 bases and 0 bases, there was a span of 9 bases. The CDR3 extends over 16 amino acids. Germline V gene data show CDR1 as SGHVS and CDR2 as FNYEAQ. CDR3 sequence (DNA): TGTGCCAGCAGCTTAGCCTTCTTGAGCTCCTACAATGAGCAGTTCTTC. Its protein product is CASSLAFLSSYNEQFF.

The chain carries TRBV6-5 and TRBJ1-3; D call uncertain. CDR1 and CDR2 from the germline V gene are MNHEY and SVGAGI. The CDR3 contains 13 residues. Trimming took off 6 bases at V and 3 bases at J, with 9 bases between the two ends. The CDR3 bases are TGTGCCAGCAGCCTAGAGAGTGGAAACACCATATATTTT. The encoded protein is CASSLESGNTIYF.

The chain has TRBV7-9 and TRBJ2-5; D gene uncertain. Trimming cost V 5 bases and J 2 bases, with 12 bases left between them. CDR1 SEHNR and CDR2 FQNEAQ come from the germline V gene (reference sequence). This CDR3 spans 14 amino acids. The CDR3 region has the DNA TGTGCCAGCAGCCCACCTATGGGACAAGAGACCCAGTACTTC. It specifies CASSPPMGQETQYF.

The V and J genes are TRBV20-1 and TRBJ1-4, with TRBD1 as a possible D gene (6 bases). With 6 bases removed from V and 4 bases from J, the gap between germline ends came to 12 bases. The CDR3 is made up of 13 amino acids. Germline V gives CDR1 DFQATT, CDR2 SNEGSKA (reference sequence). The CDR3 sequence: CSARQVDNEKLFF. The CDR3 region has the DNA TGCAGTGCCCGACAGGTTGATAATGAAAAACTGTTTTTT.

V is TRBV3-1 and J is TRBJ1-6; D uncertain. Per germline, CDR1 LGHDT and CDR2 YNNKEL (reference sequence). V lost 4 bases, J lost 11 bases, and 18 bases lay in between. The CDR3 spans 15 residues. CDR3 loop: CASSPSVVSGAPLHF. The CDR3 coding sequence is TGTGCCAGCAGCCCCTCCGTGGTGTCCGGGGCACCCCTCCACTTT. The whole variable domain, filled in from reference TRBV3-1 and TRBJ1-6, reads DTAVSQTPKYLVTQMGNDKSIKCEQNLGHDTMYWYKQDSKKFLKIMFSYNNKELIINETVPNRFSPKSPDKAHLNLHINSLELGDSAVYFCASSPSVVSGAPLHFGNGTRLTVT.

This chain uses TRBV6-5 with TRBJ1-2; D gene ambiguous. Trimming cost V 0 bases and J 0 bases, with 8 bases left between them. There are 15 residues in the CDR3. Germline V lookup: CDR1 MNHEY, CDR2 SVGAGI. The CDR3 coding sequence is TGTGCCAGCAGTTACTCCCAGGAGGCTAACTATGGCTACACCTTC. Translated, it gives CASSYSQEANYGYTF.

This clonotype was seen a handful of times. V gene TRBV20-1 combines with J gene TRBJ2-7; TRBD1 might be the D (6 bases). The germline V and J ends were trimmed by 6 bases and 4 bases, with 16 bases remaining between them. CDR3 length: 13 amino acids. Looked up from germline, CDR1 is DFQATT and CDR2 is SNEGSKA (reference sequence). CDR3 DNA: TGCAGTGCCACGAGCACAGGGAGATACGAGCAGTACTTC. It codes for CSATSTGRYEQYF.